Following are 25 T cell receptor beta chains from one sample sequenced in a study of cytomegalovirus exposure and HLA in healthy donors (TCRdb year 2017). Library preparation employed the immunoSEQ multiplex PCR assay. A mixture of 60 forward primers for TCR Vbeta segments and 13 reverse primers for TCR Jbeta segments was used in the multiplex PCR. TCRdb stores this immuneACCESS table with in-frame sequences only. Part of the clones is absent; in the studies checked, under half of the shortfall reflects unresolved V genes, and no reason is known for the rest. This sample is represented by around 120,000 clones; over 70% of them were singletons. Jointly, the top ten make up less than 2% of the sample. Input material: PBMCs. The receptors originated from a woman in her thirties or forties in good health and CMV-seronegative.

In its sample, this clone was seen once. The chain recombines TRBV2 with TRBJ2-2; weak D call: TRBD2 (5 bases). V lost 1 base and J lost 2, with 11 bases in between. The CDR3 sequence is 16 residues long. Looked up from germline, CDR1 is SNHLY and CDR2 is FYNNEI. The CDR3 is CASSEGRGLNTGELFF. The CDR3 bases are TGTGCCAGCAGTGAAGGGCGTGGACTCAACACCGGGGAGCTGTTTTTT. The full variable domain, rest sourced from reference TRBV2 and TRBJ2-2, is EPEVTQTPSHQVTQMGQEVILRCVPISNHLYFYWYRQILGQKVEFLVSFYNNEISEKSEIFDDQFSVERPDGSNFTLKIRSTKLEDSAMYFCASSEGRGLNTGELFFGEGSRLTVL.

The chain has TRBV28 and TRBJ2-5; TRBD2 aligns across 13 bases. Germline trimming cut 7 bases from V and 5 bases from J; bases unmatched to any gene: 10. Per the germline V gene, CDR1 is MDHEN and CDR2 is SYDVKM. The CDR3 spans 16 residues. In DNA, the CDR3 is TGTGCCAGCACCTTGATACTAGCGGGAGGGGGGGAGACCCAGTACTTC. Translating gives CASTLILAGGGETQYF.

The chain links TRBV27 to TRBJ1-2, with 11 bases aligning to TRBD1. The V segment lost 6 bases and the J segment 6 bases; nucleotides outside the gene matches: 9. CDR3 length: 15 residues. Germline CDR1 and CDR2: MNHEY and SMNVEV (reference sequence). The CDR3 spells CASRSGQGAVDGYTF. The CDR3 DNA reads as TGTGCCAGCAGATCCGGACAGGGGGCGGTCGATGGCTACACCTTC.

The chain carries TRBV19 and TRBJ2-1; TRBD1 matches 8 bases. The CDR3 loop spans 14 amino acids. Trimming at V came to 6 bases and at J to 8 bases, leaving 9 bases not matched to a gene. In germline, CDR1 is LNHDA, CDR2 SQIVND (reference sequence). The CDR3 nucleotides are TGTGCCAGTAGAGGGACAGGACGCGGCGATGAGCAGTTCTTC. Its translation is CASRGTGRGDEQFF.

The chain recombines TRBV28 with TRBJ1-5, with 10 nucleotides matching TRBD1. V lost 4 bases, J lost 4 bases, and 1 base stayed unmatched. The CDR3 consists of 14 residues. Germline CDR1 reads MDHEN; CDR2 reads SYDVKM. CDR3 coding DNA: TGTGCCAGCAGTTGGACAGGGGGGAATCAGCCCCAGCATTTT. It translates to CASSWTGGNQPQHF. Full variable domain (missing parts from reference TRBV28 and TRBJ1-5): DVKVTQSSRYLVKRTGEKVFLECVQDMDHENMFWYRQDPGLGLRLIYFSYDVKMKEKGDIPEGYSVSREKKERFSLILESASTNQTSMYLCASSWTGGNQPQHFGDGTRLSIL.

This clone occurred a few times. The V call is TRBV27, the J call TRBJ1-2; 10 bases align to TRBD1. V shed 10 bases, J shed 5 bases, and the junction held 13 bases outside the gene matches. This CDR3 comprises 15 residues. Germline CDR1 and CDR2: MNHEY and SMNVEV (reference sequence). Here the CDR3 reads CATKAGTGAPYGYTF. As DNA, the CDR3 is TGTGCCACCAAGGCCGGGACAGGGGCACCGTATGGCTACACCTTC.

The rearrangement joins TRBV7-6 to TRBJ2-5; TRBD2 is a possible D gene (5 bases). The CDR3 covers 11 residues. The germline gives CDR1 SGHVS, CDR2 FNYEAQ. V was trimmed by 3 bases and J by 7 bases, leaving 6 bases between them. CDR3 sequence (DNA): TGTGCCAGCAGCTTGGAGGTGACCCAGTACTTC. Translation gives CASSLEVTQYF.

The chain links TRBV5-6 to TRBJ2-7; D unresolved. CDR1 and CDR2 from the germline V gene are SGHDT and YYEEEE. V dropped 4 bases and J dropped 2 bases, with 13 bases sitting between them. The CDR3 is 14 amino acids. Here the CDR3 DNA reads TGTGCCAGCAGCGCGTCACAGAATCCCTACGAGCAGTACTTC. Its translation: CASSASQNPYEQYF.

This clone came up a few times. This chain connects TRBV28 to TRBJ1-1, with 7 bases identical to TRBD1. V lost 6 bases and J lost 7; bases outside the gene matches: 20. The CDR3 extends over 17 amino acids. Germline V lookup: CDR1 MDHEN, CDR2 SYDVKM. The CDR3 here is CASRGTEPPLVPNEAFF. CDR3 sequence (DNA): TGTGCCAGCAGAGGGACAGAGCCCCCTTTAGTGCCCAATGAAGCTTTCTTT. The whole variable domain, filled in from reference TRBV28 and TRBJ1-1, reads DVKVTQSSRYLVKRTGEKVFLECVQDMDHENMFWYRQDPGLGLRLIYFSYDVKMKEKGDIPEGYSVSREKKERFSLILESASTNQTSMYLCASRGTEPPLVPNEAFFGQGTRLTVV.

The chain joins TRBV19 to TRBJ2-2, with TRBD1 matching 7 bases. J was trimmed by 4 bases and V by 7 bases; bases with no gene match: 3. The CDR3 consists of 13 residues. Germline CDR1 is LNHDA and CDR2 is SQIVND (reference sequence). Here the CDR3 reads CASTGQSTGELFF. CDR3 nucleotide sequence: TGTGCCAGTACGGGACAGAGCACCGGGGAGCTGTTTTTT. Supplemented by reference TRBV19 and TRBJ2-2, the full variable domain reads DGGITQSPKYLFRKEGQNVTLSCEQNLNHDAMYWYRQDPGQGLRLIYYSQIVNDFQKGDIAEGYSVSREKKESFPLTVTSAQKNPTAFYLCASTGQSTGELFFGEGSRLTVL.

This clone was counted only a few times. J is TRBJ1-2 and V is TRBV5-1; the match to TRBD1 covers 9 bases. The trim removed 0 bases at V and 7 bases at J, leaving 10 bases unmatched. The CDR3 covers 16 residues. The V gene's germline CDR1 is SGHRS and CDR2 YFSETQ. The CDR3 here is CASSLGDTGGAGGYTF. The CDR3 DNA reads as TGCGCCAGCAGCTTGGGCGACACAGGGGGCGCAGGTGGCTACACCTTC. The full variable domain, in which reference TRBV5-1 and TRBJ1-2 provide the parts outside the CDR3, is KAGVTQTPRYLIKTRGQQVTLSCSPISGHRSVSWYQQTPGQGLQFLFEYFSETQRNKGNFPGRFSGRQFSNSRSEMNVSTLELGDSALYLCASSLGDTGGAGGYTFGSGTRLTVV.

The chain is built from TRBV19 and TRBJ1-5; no clear D. Germline CDR1 is LNHDA and CDR2 is SQIVND (reference sequence). The CDR3 has 14 amino acids. Trimming cost V 0 bases and J 4 bases, with 7 bases left between them. In DNA, the CDR3 is TGTGCCAGTAGTATAGATCCCCAGAATCAGCCCCAGCATTTT. Its translation: CASSIDPQNQPQHF.

The chain recombines TRBV27 with TRBJ2-7, with 7 bases that match TRBD1. The CDR3 contains 13 residues. The junction had 3 bases not matched to a gene; V was cut back by 5 bases and J by 2 bases. Germline V gene lookup returns CDR1 MNHEY and CDR2 SMNVEV (reference sequence). The CDR3 loop reads CASSMTGPYEQYF. In nucleotides, the CDR3 is TGTGCCAGCAGTATGACAGGGCCCTACGAGCAGTACTTC.

The V and J genes are TRBV7-3 and TRBJ1-1; weak D call: TRBD1 (6 bases). This CDR3 comprises 13 residues. Germline-derived CDR1 and CDR2 are SGHTA and FQGTGA. V lost 5 bases and J 5 bases, leaving 12 bases between the germline ends. CDR3 residues: CASSPRQGTEAFF. CDR3 DNA sequence: TGTGCCAGCAGCCCGCGGCAGGGGACTGAAGCTTTCTTT.

This rearrangement joins TRBV6-1 to TRBJ2-1; possible D gene TRBD1, 6 bases. The length of the CDR3 is 15 residues. In germline, CDR1 is MNHNS, CDR2 SASEGT. V dropped 3 bases and J dropped 11 bases, with 20 bases sitting between them. For the CDR3, the DNA is TGTGCCAGCAGTGAGTCAGTGTTAGGGGGTGCTAAGCAGTTCTTC. This codes for CASSESVLGGAKQFF.

V usage is TRBV11-2 and J usage is TRBJ2-7; 7 bases align to TRBD1. Germline lookup yields CDR1 SGHAT and CDR2 FQNNGV. CDR3 length: 13 residues. The J segment lost 6 bases and the V segment lost 5 bases, leaving 7 bases of the junction unmatched. CDR3 sequence (DNA): TGTGCCAGCAGCCCAGACAGGGCGGGCGAGCAGTACTTC. Translating gives CASSPDRAGEQYF.

This clone was recorded a few times. The chain joins TRBV19 to TRBJ1-1, with 9 positions matching TRBD1. The V segment lost 3 bases and the J segment 11 bases; nucleotides outside the gene matches: 4. Germline CDR1 LNHDA, CDR2 SQIVND (reference sequence). The CDR3 covers 12 residues. This CDR3 is CASSIRQGDAFF. Here the CDR3 DNA reads TGTGCCAGTAGTATCAGACAGGGGGACGCTTTCTTT.

This chain links TRBV7-8 with TRBJ2-7, with a weak D call TRBD2 (5 bases). With 6 bases removed from V and 2 bases from J, the gap between germline ends came to 14 bases. Germline CDR1 reads SGHVS; CDR2 reads FQNEAQ. This CDR3 has 14 residues. Here the CDR3 reads CASRRSAEPYEQYF. In DNA, the CDR3 is TGTGCCAGCAGGAGATCAGCGGAACCCTACGAGCAGTACTTC.

This clone was counted a few times. For the CDR3, the DNA is TGTGCCACGACAGGGTGGGCGGGGGGGCCAGATACGCAGTATTTT. This translates into CATTGWAGGPDTQYF. The rearrangement uses TRBV15 and TRBJ2-3; 9 bases agree with TRBD2. J gave up 4 bases and V 9 bases, and 11 bases lay outside the gene matches. The CDR3 runs to 15 residues. CDR1 is LNHNV, CDR2 YYDKDF, per germline (reference sequence). Full variable domain (rest looked up from reference TRBV15 and TRBJ2-3): DAMVIQNPRYQVTQFGKPVTLSCSQTLNHNVMYWYQQKSSQAPKLLFHYYDKDFNNEADTPDNFQSRRPNTSFCFLDIRSPGLGDTAMYLCATTGWAGGPDTQYFGPGTRLTVL.

The rearrangement joins TRBV11-2 to TRBJ1-2, with D perhaps matching TRBD1 (5 bases). V lost 4 bases, J lost 8 bases, and 14 bases lay in between. CDR3 length equals 13 residues. In germline, CDR1 is SGHAT, CDR2 FQNNGV. DNA for the CDR3: TGTGCCAGCAGCTCCGACGGGGCGGGAGGCTACACCTTC. This gives the protein CASSSDGAGGYTF.

The V and J genes are TRBV6-5 and TRBJ1-2; tentatively, D is TRBD1 (5 bases). V was shortened by 5 bases and J by 4 bases, with 17 bases between the two germline ends. The CDR3 contains 15 residues. Germline CDR1 is MNHEY and CDR2 is SVGAGI. CDR3 DNA sequence: TGTGCCAGCAGTCCACAGGTGTCGGGTCTCTATGGCTACACCTTC. This encodes CASSPQVSGLYGYTF.

The rearrangement joins TRBV30 to TRBJ1-4; TRBD1 matches 9 bases. The CDR3 has 14 residues. Germline values: CDR1 GTSNPN, CDR2 SVGIG (reference sequence). V lost 2 bases, J lost 8 bases, and 6 bases stayed unmatched. DNA of the CDR3: TGTGCCTGGAGTTGGGACAGGGTAATGGAAAAACTGTTTTTT. Its translation is CAWSWDRVMEKLFF. Together with reference TRBV30 and TRBJ1-4, the CDR3 gives the full variable domain: SQTIHQWPATLVQPVGSPLSLECTVEGTSNPNLYWYRQAAGRGLQLLFYSVGIGQISSEVPQNLSASRPQDRQFILSSKKLLLSDSGFYLCAWSWDRVMEKLFFGSGTQLSVL.

This clone is a singleton in its sample. V is TRBV2 and J is TRBJ1-5; the D is unclear. Germline CDR1 is SNHLY and CDR2 is FYNNEI. This CDR3 has 13 residues. V was cut by 2 bases and J by 6 bases, with 8 bases left in between. The CDR3 nucleotides read TGTGCCAGCAGTGAACTCGGGTTTCAGCCCCAGCATTTT. It specifies CASSELGFQPQHF.

The rearrangement links TRBV4-2 to TRBJ2-7; the D gene is possibly TRBD1 (5 bases). This CDR3 comprises 15 residues. Trimming stripped 0 bases from V and 1 base from J, with 10 bases between. Germline V CDR1 and CDR2: LGHNA, YNFKEQ. Here the CDR3 DNA reads TGTGCCAGCAGCCAAGAGGGGCACGGATCCTACGAGCAGTACTTC. Amino acid sequence: CASSQEGHGSYEQYF.

As regards this clone: The junction departs from the called germline gene at one end, perhaps through a read error. The chain combines TRBV7-6 with TRBJ1-3; TRBD1 might be the D (5 bases). This CDR3 has 14 residues. Per germline, CDR1 SGHVS and CDR2 FNYEAQ. The CDR3 loop reads CASSLRDSGTTIYF. The CDR3 DNA sequence: TGTGCCAGCAGCCTCCGGGACTCCGGAACCACCATATATTTT.